These 27 T cell receptor beta chains were sequenced from one sample in a study of somatic mutations in cytotoxic T cells in rheumatoid arthritis. The method was immunoSEQ multiplex PCR; TCRdb's version includes in-frame clones alone and lacks a portion of them. The data show about 18,000 clones, around four fifths seen once. Sequencing was carried out using CD8+ T cells sorted from blood. Receptor source: an adult with rheumatoid arthritis.

The chain recombines TRBV19 with TRBJ1-5; no definite D call. The CDR3 loop spans 15 amino acids. Germline values: CDR1 LNHDA, CDR2 SQIVND (reference sequence). V dropped 3 bases and J dropped 2 bases, with 11 bases sitting between them. In DNA, the CDR3 is TGTGCCAGTAGTATGCGGGAGATGGGCAATCAGCCCCAGCATTTT. It specifies CASSMREMGNQPQHF.

This clone has a handful of counts. The V gene is TRBV4-1, the J gene TRBJ1-1, with no clear D. The V and J ends lost 0 bases and 1 base respectively, with 9 bases between them. Germline V lookup: CDR1 MGHRA, CDR2 YSYEKL. The CDR3 extends over 15 amino acids. CDR3 protein: CASSQDFRGNTEAFF. CDR3 sequence (DNA): TGCGCCAGCAGCCAAGATTTCCGTGGGAACACTGAAGCTTTCTTT.

The rearrangement joins TRBV9 to TRBJ2-7; D may be TRBD1 (5 bases). CDR1 SGDLS and CDR2 YYNGEE come from the germline V gene. The CDR3 has 14 residues. The germline V and J ends were trimmed by 0 bases and 2 bases, with 9 bases remaining between them. DNA for the CDR3: TGTGCCAGCAGCGTAGATGCAGGGACCTACGAGCAGTACTTC. As protein: CASSVDAGTYEQYF. The full variable domain, its missing parts supplied by reference TRBV9 and TRBJ2-7, is DSGVTQTPKHLITATGQRVTLRCSPRSGDLSVYWYQQSLDQGLQFLIQYYNGEERAKGNILERFSAQQFPDLHSELNLSSLELGDSALYFCASSVDAGTYEQYFGPGTRLTVT.

On this clone itself: At one end, the junction sequence differs from germline, possibly due to a read error. CDR3 nucleotides: TGCGCCAGCAACCAAAAGGTGGCAGGATTAAAGGCTGAAGCTTTCTTT. Translated: CASNQKVAGLKAEAFF. The V and J genes are TRBV4-1 and TRBJ1-1; no definite D call. The CDR3 extends over 16 amino acids. Germline CDR1 MGHRA, CDR2 YSYEKL.

This clone has just one count. This chain uses TRBV9 with TRBJ2-7; 9 bases align to TRBD1. This CDR3 is 16 amino acids long. Germline values: CDR1 SGDLS, CDR2 YYNGEE. J lost 0 bases, V lost 4 bases, and 8 bases had no gene match. The CDR3 sequence: CASSPGTGTASYEQYF. The DNA for the CDR3 is TGTGCCAGCAGCCCAGGGACAGGGACCGCCTCCTACGAGCAGTACTTC.

This chain joins TRBV4-2 and TRBJ2-3; possibly TRBD1 or TRBD2 for D (6 bases each). The CDR3 sequence is 16 residues long. Trimming took off 0 bases at V and 6 bases at J, with 16 bases between the two ends. The germline V gene encodes CDR1 LGHNA and CDR2 YNFKEQ. CDR3 in amino acids: CASSQDGGGILDTQYF. Written as DNA, the CDR3 is TGTGCCAGCAGCCAAGATGGAGGGGGAATATTGGATACGCAGTATTTT.

V usage is TRBV4-1 and J usage is TRBJ1-1, with D possibly matching TRBD1 (5 bases). CDR1 is MGHRA and CDR2 is YSYEKL in the germline V gene. The CDR3 has 13 amino acids. V lost 1 base, J lost 6 bases, and 9 bases lay in between. CDR3 region: CASSQGVRAEAFF. CDR3 DNA: TGCGCCAGCAGCCAAGGCGTCAGGGCTGAAGCTTTCTTT.

This clone was recorded a few times. The chain's CDR3 is CASSLPWTGDTEAFF. The DNA for the CDR3 is TGTGCCAGCAGCCTCCCCTGGACAGGGGACACTGAAGCTTTCTTT. The chain combines TRBV4-2 with TRBJ1-1, with 9 bases matching TRBD1. Trimming at V came to 4 bases and at J to 3 bases, leaving 6 bases not matched to a gene. The CDR3 spans 15 residues. Germline V gene sequence: CDR1 LGHNA, CDR2 YNFKEQ.

This chain uses TRBV6-4 with TRBJ2-1; 10 nucleotides line up with TRBD1. Trimming cost V 3 bases and J 11 bases; bases outside gene matches: 10. Germline V gene data show CDR1 as MRHNA and CDR2 as SNTAGT. The CDR3 length is 15 residues. The CDR3 nucleotides read TGTGCCAGCAGTGAGCCCCATCGGGACAGGGGAAAGCAGTTCTTC. It is translated as CASSEPHRDRGKQFF.

Here the CDR3 reads CSVRQGLDGYTF. CDR3 DNA: TGCAGCGTTAGACAGGGTCTCGATGGCTACACCTTC. The chain links TRBV29-1 to TRBJ1-2; TRBD1 matches at 7 bases. CDR3 size: 12 residues. V shed 5 bases and J 6 bases; nucleotides not matched to a gene: 6. Germline assignment: CDR1 SQVTM and CDR2 ANQGSEA.

The V gene is TRBV28, the J gene TRBJ2-7; D possibly corresponds to TRBD2 (7 bases). Trimming took 7 bases from V and 3 from J, leaving 13 bases between them. The CDR3 is 13 amino acids. Germline V gene data show CDR1 as MDHEN and CDR2 as SYDVKM. The CDR3 reads CASTVRGGYEQYF. The CDR3, as DNA: TGTGCCAGCACCGTGAGGGGGGGCTACGAGCAGTACTTC.

The chain uses TRBV10-3 and TRBJ2-5; no definite D call. In germline, CDR1 is ENHRY, CDR2 SYGVKD. The CDR3 extends over 16 amino acids. The ends were cut back, 0 bases at V and 5 bases at J, with 16 bases in the middle. DNA of the CDR3: TGTGCCATCAGTGAGTCGACCTCATGGCTTAAGGAGACCCAGTACTTC. This codes for CAISESTSWLKETQYF.

The chain is built from TRBV19 and TRBJ2-1; tentative D call: TRBD2 (6 bases). The CDR3 has 13 amino acids. The V end was cut by 7 bases, the J end by 3 bases, with 10 bases between. Germline V CDR1 and CDR2: LNHDA, SQIVND (reference sequence). The CDR3 spells CASKTGGYNEQFF. As DNA, the CDR3 is TGTGCCAGTAAGACCGGGGGCTACAATGAGCAGTTCTTC.

This rearrangement joins TRBV9 to TRBJ2-7; D unclear. The CDR3 contains 15 residues. Between the trimmed V and J ends, which lost 6 bases and 0 bases, there was a span of 16 bases. Germline V gene data show CDR1 as SGDLS and CDR2 as YYNGEE. CDR3 loop: CASTPAAASSYEQYF. For the CDR3, the DNA is TGTGCCAGCACGCCGGCGGCCGCAAGCTCCTACGAGCAGTACTTC.

This chain connects TRBV6-5 to TRBJ2-3, with a possible D match to TRBD2 (6 bases). Germline V CDR1 and CDR2: MNHEY, SVGAGI. Trimming cost V 4 bases and J 5 bases, with 19 bases left between them. CDR3 length equals 16 residues. Here the CDR3 reads CASSLTLVGGVDTQYF. Here the CDR3 DNA reads TGTGCCAGCAGTTTAACCCTGGTCGGAGGGGTAGATACGCAGTATTTT.

The chain is built from TRBV6-4 and TRBJ2-3; TRBD1 is a possible D gene (5 bases). The CDR3 consists of 15 residues. V was trimmed by 3 bases and J by 1 base, leaving 11 bases between them. The germline CDR1 and CDR2 sequences are MRHNA and SNTAGT. CDR3 sequence reads: CASSEQASGTDTQYF. CDR3 coding DNA: TGTGCCAGCAGTGAACAGGCGTCGGGCACAGATACGCAGTATTTT.

This chain connects TRBV5-3 to TRBJ1-4, with no clear D. TRBV5-3 is an ORF, and what it does is uncertain. The CDR3 extends over 12 amino acids. Trimming took off 2 bases at V and 8 bases at J, with 7 bases between the two ends. The CDR3 DNA reads TGTGCCAGAAGCTTTAGGGCGGAAAAACTGTTTTTT. It encodes CARSFRAEKLFF.

This clone was detected a few times. V and J are TRBV30 and TRBJ1-2; tentatively, D is TRBD1 (6 bases). Trimming pared 1 base from V and 6 bases from J, leaving 12 bases between. Looked up from germline, CDR1 is GTSNPN and CDR2 is SVGIG (reference sequence). This CDR3 is 13 amino acids long. The CDR3 reads CAWSDREIDGYTF. DNA for the CDR3: TGTGCCTGGAGTGACAGGGAGATAGATGGCTACACCTTC.

This clone was detected a few times. The gene calls are TRBV14 and TRBJ2-1, with D unresolved. Germline assignment: CDR1 SGHDN and CDR2 FVKESK. Deletions cut 8 bases from V and 7 bases from J, with 12 bases between. This CDR3 spans 12 amino acids. The CDR3 sequence is CASGGSRNEQFF. DNA for the CDR3: TGTGCCAGCGGCGGATCTCGGAATGAGCAGTTCTTC.

Here the CDR3 reads CASSQDRSYEQYF. CDR3 DNA sequence: TGCGCCAGCAGCCAAGACCGCTCCTACGAGCAGTACTTC. The chain has TRBV4-3 and TRBJ2-7; D is uncertain. Germline-derived CDR1 and CDR2 are LGHNA and YSLEER. The V gene lost 0 bases and the J gene lost 0 bases, with 3 bases spanning the gap. The CDR3 length is 13 residues.

The V and J genes are TRBV28 and TRBJ1-3; D gene uncertain. The CDR3 sequence is 16 residues long. Germline CDR1 MDHEN, CDR2 SYDVKM. Trimming pared 3 bases from V and 1 base from J, leaving 13 bases between. The CDR3 DNA is TGTGCCAGCAGTTTGTCGGACCGCTTTTCTGGAAACACCATATATTTT. The encoded protein is CASSLSDRFSGNTIYF.

The rearrangement uses TRBV9 and TRBJ2-1, with 11 bases identical to TRBD2. This CDR3 comprises 16 residues. Germline lookup yields CDR1 SGDLS and CDR2 YYNGEE. The junction had 10 bases not matched to a gene; V was cut back by 3 bases and J by 8 bases. The CDR3 DNA is TGTGCCAGCAGCGCGGCCGGGACTAGCGGCCTCGATGAGCAGTTCTTC. Translation gives CASSAAGTSGLDEQFF.

The genes are TRBV9 and TRBJ2-5; either TRBD1 or TRBD2 may supply D (6 bases each). The length of the CDR3 is 15 residues. Germline V lookup: CDR1 SGDLS, CDR2 YYNGEE. V was pared by 3 bases and J by 1 base, with 13 bases between. The CDR3 DNA follows: TGTGCCAGCAGCGCCGGGGGCCGGTCCCAAGAGACCCAGTACTTC. As protein: CASSAGGRSQETQYF.

The rearrangement joins TRBV9 to TRBJ2-5; 12 bases are shared with TRBD1. The CDR3 has 16 amino acids. Germline V lookup: CDR1 SGDLS, CDR2 YYNGEE. The V and J ends lost 0 bases and 5 bases, in that order; junction bases with no gene match: 5. The CDR3 DNA follows: TGTGCCAGCAGCGTAGTGGGGACAGGGGGCTACGAGACCCAGTACTTC. Translated, it gives CASSVVGTGGYETQYF.

The table lists this clone with a count of one. The chain couples TRBV28 to TRBJ2-7; D perhaps matches TRBD1 (5 bases). The CDR3 runs to 17 residues. Germline CDR1 is MDHEN and CDR2 is SYDVKM. V gave up 7 bases and J gave up 2 bases, with 24 bases separating them. CDR3 sequence (DNA): TGTGCCAGCATTCCTTTCTCACGACAGTATACTACCTACGAGCAGTACTTC. Protein: CASIPFSRQYTTYEQYF.

Here the CDR3 DNA reads TGTGCCAGCAGCCCCAGGACAGGGGCCAAAAACATTCAGTACTTC. This gives the protein CASSPRTGAKNIQYF. V usage is TRBV7-9 and J usage is TRBJ2-4; TRBD1 matches at 8 bases. CDR3 length: 15 residues. V trimming: 5 bases; J trimming: 1 base; junction bases outside the gene matches: 4. Germline loops: CDR1 SEHNR, CDR2 FQNEAQ (reference sequence).

This clone is a singleton in its sample. CDR3 loop: CASSSSGRGDTQYF. CDR3 in DNA: TGTGCCAGCAGCTCGAGCGGGAGAGGGGATACGCAGTATTTT. The rearrangement joins TRBV7-2 to TRBJ2-3; 8 bases line up with TRBD2. CDR1 and CDR2 from the germline V gene are SGHTA and FQGNSA. CDR3 length: 14 amino acids. The V and J ends lost 4 bases and 6 bases, in that order; junction bases with no gene match: 6.